The following is a T cell receptor (beta chain) sequence with its context. Using immunoSEQ multiplex PCR, the repertoire was profiled, and TCRdb retains in-frame clones only, with some absent. The sample includes some 70,000 clones, approximately 92% of them seen just once. This specimen belongs to a study of T cell changes during pregnancy in multiple sclerosis. Germline V lookup: CDR1 LGHNA, CDR2 YSLEER. The CDR3 sequence is 16 residues long. V lost 0 bases and J 1 base, leaving 10 bases between the germline ends. The clonotype was recovered from a female donor in good health, enrolled as a control in a pregnancy study. The material sequenced was peripheral blood, taken after pregnancy. This sequence joins TRBV4-3 and TRBJ1-5; D uncertain. The CDR3 bases are TGCGCCAGCAGCCAAGATCCAGGTCTAAGCAATCAGCCCCAGCATTTT. Amino acids: CASSQDPGLSNQPQHF.